The present T cell receptor beta chain was sequenced within a study of T cells in Graves' hyperthyroidism and ophthalmopathy. RNA transcripts were the template for amplifying TCR beta CDR3 regions. The HTBI primer set served for first-round RT-PCR of the TCR CDR3. TCRdb independently ran MiXCR on the multiplex PCR reads; one entry per CDR3 protein. There are 550,000 to 800,000 distinct CDR3 sequences in the sample; roughly 15% occur only once, and under 10% lies in the top ten. Across 18 months, stable Graves' hyperthyroidism was marked by no progression to ophthalmopathy. Between the trimmed V and J ends, which lost 6 bases and 4 bases, there was a span of 16 bases. CDR1 and CDR2 (germline): SEHNR, FQNEAQ (reference sequence). This CDR3 contains 15 residues.

The receptor was isolated from a man younger than 35 with Graves' hyperthyroidism. The chain recombines TRBV7-9 with TRBJ2-1; tentatively, D is TRBD1 (6 bases). Specimen: blood. The CDR3 region is CASSRQGPGYNEQFF. The CDR3 nucleotides read TGTGCCAGCAGTCGTCAGGGGCCCGGATACAATGAGCAGTTCTTC.